Presented here are 28 T cell receptor beta chains from one specimen sequenced in a study of blood T cells in healthy people across ages. Combining a sample-barcoded 5' primer with a J-beta primer mix, a second PCR ran for 7 to 11 cycles. One entry per CDR3 protein results from TCRdb running MiXCR on the 5' RACE reads. The table shows approximately 1.5 million distinct CDR3 sequences, with roughly a third occurring only once. The sample consisted of blood. Source of these receptors: a woman aged 30 to 39 in good health.

The chain uses TRBV27 and TRBJ2-1; TRBD1 or TRBD2 may be the D gene (5 bases each). Trimming took off 8 bases at V and 2 bases at J, with 10 bases between the two ends. This CDR3 comprises 13 residues. Germline CDR1 reads MNHEY; CDR2 reads SMNVEV (reference sequence). CDR3 residues: CASGAGTYNEQFF. CDR3 sequence (DNA): TGTGCCAGCGGGGCGGGCACCTACAATGAGCAGTTCTTC.

The J gene is TRBJ2-3, the V gene TRBV6-1; no firm D call. The CDR3 runs to 14 residues. Trimming took off 4 bases at V and 0 bases at J, with 8 bases between the two ends. Germline CDR1 reads MNHNS; CDR2 reads SASEGT. The CDR3 DNA reads TGTGCCAGCAGTGGACGGCGAAGCACAGATACGCAGTATTTT. Translation: CASSGRRSTDTQYF.

V is TRBV7-9 and J is TRBJ2-7, with D possibly TRBD1 on 5 matching bases. Germline V gene lookup returns CDR1 SEHNR and CDR2 FQNEAQ (reference sequence). The V and J ends lost 5 bases and 2 bases respectively, with 13 bases between them. This CDR3 spans 14 amino acids. The chain's CDR3 is CASSTTEKTYEQYF. CDR3 nucleotide sequence: TGTGCCAGCAGCACGACAGAAAAGACCTACGAGCAGTACTTC.

The J gene is TRBJ2-3, the V gene TRBV20-1; 9 positions match TRBD2. With V trimmed by 1 base and J by 4 bases, 9 bases remained unmatched. The CDR3 sequence is 16 residues long. Looked up from germline, CDR1 is DFQATT and CDR2 is SNEGSKA (reference sequence). The CDR3 loop is CSARGRSRGGPDTQYF. The CDR3 DNA is TGCAGTGCTAGAGGGCGTTCGCGGGGGGGTCCAGATACGCAGTATTTT.

The genes are TRBV6-5 and TRBJ2-1; 8 bases line up with TRBD2. The CDR3 runs to 16 residues. After removal of 5 bases from V and 0 bases from J, the junction contained 6 bases not matched to a gene. Germline CDR1 is MNHEY and CDR2 is SVGAGI. The CDR3: CASSPSGQSSYNEQFF. Here the CDR3 DNA reads TGTGCCAGCAGTCCTAGCGGGCAAAGCTCCTACAATGAGCAGTTCTTC.

Worth noting for this clonotype: A junction end diverges from the germline sequence, so it may reflect a read error. The rearrangement uses TRBV6-4 and TRBJ2-3; D call uncertain. Germline CDR1 is MRHNA and CDR2 is SNTAGT. The CDR3 consists of 15 residues. CDR3 in DNA: TGTGCCAGCAACCCTACTCCTGGCGGCACAGATGCGCAGTATTTT. Encoded protein: CASNPTPGGTDAQYF.

This clonotype was observed many times. This chain uses TRBV7-9 with TRBJ2-3; tentative D call: TRBD1 (7 bases). This CDR3 is 16 amino acids long. Trimming stripped 8 bases from V and 2 bases from J, with 20 bases between. Germline V gene lookup returns CDR1 SEHNR and CDR2 FQNEAQ (reference sequence). The CDR3 sequence: CASQLAGTETTDTQYF. The DNA for the CDR3 is TGTGCCAGCCAACTAGCCGGGACAGAGACCACAGATACGCAGTATTTT.

This clonotype was detected a few times. The J gene is TRBJ2-1, the V gene TRBV18; 9 bases fit TRBD1. The CDR3 length is 16 residues. J lost 4 bases, V lost 6 bases, and 10 bases had no gene match. Germline-derived CDR1 and CDR2 are KGHSH and LQKENI. CDR3 coding DNA: TGTGCCAGCTCTGACATCCGGGGACAGGGTTACAATGAGCAGTTCTTC. It codes for CASSDIRGQGYNEQFF.

The rearrangement uses TRBV27 and TRBJ1-2, with TRBD1 matching 8 bases. CDR3 length: 17 residues. Germline CDR1 and CDR2: MNHEY and SMNVEV (reference sequence). After removal of 5 bases from V and 4 bases from J, the junction contained 15 bases not matched to a gene. The CDR3 DNA reads TGTGCCAGCAGTCCCATTCCGAGCAGGGGGCCTAGCTATGGCTACACCTTC. Protein product: CASSPIPSRGPSYGYTF.

The chain recombines TRBV7-2 with TRBJ2-7, with D maybe TRBD1 (7 bases). Near its end, the DNA agrees better with TRBJ2-5, so the J call may be wrong. Germline CDR1 SGHTA, CDR2 FQGNSA. This CDR3 spans 16 amino acids. The CDR3: CASSLSAPGGSGTQYF. The CDR3 coding sequence is TGTGCCAGCAGCCTCTCCGCCCCAGGGGGGTCCGGGACCCAGTACTTC.

The rearrangement links TRBV7-8 to TRBJ2-1; 8 bases match TRBD2. Germline lookup yields CDR1 SGHVS and CDR2 FQNEAQ. V shed 5 bases and J 2 bases; nucleotides not matched to a gene: 11. The CDR3 totals 17 residues. CDR3 sequence reads: CASSLRRAGVPYNEQFF. The CDR3 DNA reads TGTGCCAGCAGCCTACGTAGAGCGGGAGTGCCCTACAATGAGCAGTTCTTC.

The chain links TRBV29-1 to TRBJ2-4, with 7 bases matching TRBD1. The J call may be faulty, since TRBJ2-7 better matches the DNA end. The CDR3 is 12 residues long. The germline CDR1 and CDR2 sequences are SQVTM and ANQGSEA. The CDR3 DNA follows: TGCAGCGTTACGGGACAGAACTACGAGCAGTACTTC. Protein: CSVTGQNYEQYF.

This clonotype has only a few counts. This chain uses TRBV9 with TRBJ2-2, with 8 bases identical to TRBD1. Losses at the gene ends were 6 bases for V and 5 bases for J; bases not matched to a gene: 6. The CDR3 consists of 14 residues. Germline V gene lookup returns CDR1 SGDLS and CDR2 YYNGEE. The CDR3: CASTGTGKTGELFF. The CDR3 DNA is TGTGCCAGCACTGGGACAGGAAAGACCGGGGAGCTGTTTTTT.

This CDR3 is CASSRTPGDTQYF. For the CDR3, the DNA is TGTGCCAGCAGTCGAACCCCGGGAGATACGCAGTATTTT. The rearrangement uses TRBV7-9 and TRBJ2-3; D is unclear. There are 13 residues in the CDR3. Trimming left V 6 bases short and J 5 bases short, with 12 bases between. Germline lookup yields CDR1 SEHNR and CDR2 FQNEAQ (reference sequence).

Only a few counts were recorded for this clonotype. V usage is TRBV6-1 and J usage is TRBJ2-7, with a possible D match to TRBD2 (5 bases). The V end lost 7 bases, the J end lost 3 bases, and 13 bases lay between the germline ends. This CDR3 region has 13 residues. Germline V lookup: CDR1 MNHNS, CDR2 SASEGT. CDR3 amino acids: CASKRTSGYEQYF. The DNA for the CDR3 is TGTGCCAGCAAAAGGACTTCGGGCTACGAGCAGTACTTC.

This clonotype was observed a few times. The rearrangement uses TRBV5-1 and TRBJ2-5, with a weak D call TRBD2 (6 bases). Trimming took 4 bases from V and 2 from J, leaving 15 bases between them. The CDR3 is 15 residues long. From germline, CDR1 is SGHRS and CDR2 YFSETQ. DNA of the CDR3: TGCGCCAGCAGCCGGGCGGGACTTTCGCAAGAGACCCAGTACTTC. This codes for CASSRAGLSQETQYF.

This clonotype appeared a few times. V usage is TRBV28 and J usage is TRBJ2-1, with 10 bases aligning to TRBD2. The V and J ends lost 6 bases and 9 bases, in that order; junction bases with no gene match: 8. Germline CDR1 reads MDHEN; CDR2 reads SYDVKM. CDR3 length: 14 amino acids. The CDR3 protein is CASRGAGGYVEQFF. CDR3 coding DNA: TGTGCCAGCAGGGGAGCGGGAGGGTATGTTGAGCAGTTCTTC. Combining the CDR3 with reference TRBV28 and TRBJ2-1 gives the whole variable domain DVKVTQSSRYLVKRTGEKVFLECVQDMDHENMFWYRQDPGLGLRLIYFSYDVKMKEKGDIPEGYSVSREKKERFSLILESASTNQTSMYLCASRGAGGYVEQFFGPGTRLTVL.

As regards this clonotype: Possible read error: a much larger clone is one base away. CDR3 region: CASGLSGGDGYTF. As DNA, the CDR3 is TGTGCCAGCGGTTTGTCTGGGGGCGATGGCTACACCTTC. The chain recombines TRBV6-6 with TRBJ1-2, with D possibly being TRBD1 (6 bases). This CDR3 contains 13 residues. Trimming took off 8 bases at V and 6 bases at J, with 16 bases between the two ends. Germline CDR1 MNHNY, CDR2 SVGAGI (reference sequence).

The rearrangement joins TRBV20-1 to TRBJ1-6; D perhaps matches TRBD1 (5 bases). From germline, CDR1 is DFQATT and CDR2 SNEGSKA (reference sequence). Trimming pared 6 bases from V and 7 bases from J, leaving 13 bases between. The CDR3 runs 13 residues. CDR3 bases: TGCAGTGCCAGACGGGGGGAAAATTCACCCCTCCACTTT. Translation gives CSARRGENSPLHF.

As for this clonotype: The DNA is left out, because the CDR3 cannot be placed on it with certainty; the CDR3 is given as TCRdb lists it. J is TRBJ1-2 and V is TRBV10-3; the tabulated D call, TRBD1, remains unverified against the DNA. The CDR3 spans 12 amino acids, including both terminal residues. CDR1 is ENHRY and CDR2 is SYGVKD in the germline V gene. CDR3 amino acids: CAANGGTYGCTF.

The V call is TRBV7-9, the J call TRBJ1-1; no definite D call. CDR3 length: 12 amino acids. V was clipped by 4 bases and J by 11 bases, with 14 bases between them. CDR1 and CDR2 (germline): SEHNR, FQNEAQ (reference sequence). The CDR3 DNA reads TGTGCCAGCAGCTCTGGACCCCTCGGGGCTTTCTTT. Protein: CASSSGPLGAFF.

Turning to this clonotype: It may be a read error: a sequence one base away is much more abundant. V usage is TRBV29-1 and J usage is TRBJ2-6, with 9 bases lining up with TRBD1. The germline V gene has CDR1 SQVTM and CDR2 ANQGSEA. This CDR3 region has 17 residues. The CDR3 reads CSVVPGTGSSGPNVLTF. The CDR3 region has the DNA TGCAGCGTTGTACCCGGGACAGGGAGCTCTGGGCCCAACGTCCTGACTTTC.

This chain connects TRBV24-1 to TRBJ1-4, with 8 bases that match TRBD1. This CDR3 has 17 residues. The V and J ends lost 9 bases and 6 bases, in that order; junction bases with no gene match: 17. Germline V gives CDR1 KGHDR, CDR2 SFDVKD. CDR3 nucleotide sequence: TGTGCCACCGATAGATCCAGGGGGCCCACGGTGTATGAAAAACTGTTTTTT. This codes for CATDRSRGPTVYEKLFF.

The chain has TRBV28 and TRBJ2-1; D is uncertain. Germline-derived CDR1 and CDR2 are MDHEN and SYDVKM. V was clipped by 5 bases and J by 15 bases, with 23 bases between them. CDR3 size: 14 residues. The CDR3 loop is CASSLTNGRPSLFF. The CDR3, as DNA: TGTGCCAGCAGTCTTACTAACGGTCGGCCCTCTTTGTTCTTC.

This chain connects TRBV20-1 to TRBJ2-1, with 12 bases that match TRBD1. The CDR3 length is 16 residues. V gave up 2 bases and J gave up 10 bases; unmatched junction bases: 12. Per the germline V gene, CDR1 is DFQATT and CDR2 is SNEGSKA (reference sequence). The DNA for the CDR3 is TGCAGTGCTAGAAATCGACCGGGACAGGGGGCAAAGGAGCAGTTCTTC. Translated: CSARNRPGQGAKEQFF.

V usage is TRBV9 and J usage is TRBJ1-1; D call uncertain. This CDR3 region has 13 residues. V was cut by 0 bases and J by 6 bases, with 9 bases left in between. The germline V gene has CDR1 SGDLS and CDR2 YYNGEE. The CDR3 coding sequence is TGTGCCAGCAGCGTAGTTAGTGGGGCTGAAGCTTTCTTT. Translated, it gives CASSVVSGAEAFF.

The V gene is TRBV20-1, the J gene TRBJ2-3, with 11 bases aligning to TRBD2. V shed 2 bases, J shed 5 bases, and the junction held 9 bases outside the gene matches. Germline CDR1 DFQATT, CDR2 SNEGSKA (reference sequence). The CDR3 runs to 16 residues. CDR3 region: CSARSSGRAWGDTQYF. The CDR3 DNA reads as TGCAGTGCTAGAAGTAGCGGGAGGGCCTGGGGAGATACGCAGTATTTT.

Worth noting for this clonotype: Being one base from a much bigger clone, this may be a read error. The chain employs TRBV29-1 and TRBJ2-7, with D tentatively TRBD2 (6 bases). The CDR3 has 13 amino acids. Per the germline V gene, CDR1 is SQVTM and CDR2 is ANQGSEA. V lost 7 bases, J lost 6 bases, and 19 bases lay in between. The chain's CDR3 is CSAGGTGTCEQYF. CDR3 DNA: TGCAGCGCCGGAGGGACGGGGACGTGCGAGCAGTACTTC.